The sequence of this TCR beta chain was determined in a study of blood T cell repertoires in COVID-19. Background on the study: Acute-phase and convalescent COVID-19 samples originated in the United States, Italy and Spain. Nucleic acid was either cDNA or gDNA, and it came from T cells, B-cell-depleted T cells, or PBMCs.

Seattle's cohort entered during active infection and was followed longitudinally. Per the authors' pipeline: Nucleated cell number was recorded as an estimate derived from reference gene primer amplification. Assay used: immunoSEQ multiplex PCR; TCRdb lists only in-frame clones, some missing. V, J and clone size were drawn from that table, and D and trimming were deduced from the DNA. In the table there are some 250,000 clones, around nine tenths of which are singletons. Per the germline V gene, CDR1 is KGHDR and CDR2 is SFDVKD. This CDR3 is 19 amino acids long. The V segment lost 7 bases and the J segment 3 bases; nucleotides outside the gene matches: 12.

This clonotype was sampled from a woman aged 60-75 years with COVID-19, enrolled during active disease. The sample was peripheral blood. The chain joins TRBV24-1 to TRBJ2-3, with 16 bases lining up with TRBD2. CDR3 loop: CATSPGTSGRARRTDTQYF. The CDR3 region has the DNA TGTGCCACCAGCCCCGGGACTAGCGGGAGGGCCCGTAGGACAGATACGCAGTATTTT.